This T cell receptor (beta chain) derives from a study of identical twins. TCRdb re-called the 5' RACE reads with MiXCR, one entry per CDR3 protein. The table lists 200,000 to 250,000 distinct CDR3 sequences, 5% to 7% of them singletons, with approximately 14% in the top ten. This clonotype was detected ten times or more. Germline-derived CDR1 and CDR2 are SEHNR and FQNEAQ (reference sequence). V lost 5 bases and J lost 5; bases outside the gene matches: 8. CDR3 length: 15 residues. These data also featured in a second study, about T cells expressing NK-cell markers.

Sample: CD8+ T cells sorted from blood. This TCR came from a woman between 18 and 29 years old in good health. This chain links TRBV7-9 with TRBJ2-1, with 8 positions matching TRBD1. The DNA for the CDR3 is TGTGCCAGCAGCATAGGACAGGGTTTGGACAATGAGCAGTTCTTC. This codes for CASSIGQGLDNEQFF.